The clone carrying this TCR beta chain was detected once. The junction had 1 base not matched to a gene; V was cut back by 9 bases and J by 3 bases. The CDR3 extends over 11 amino acids. Germline V lookup: CDR1 ENHRY, CDR2 SYGVKD. The record originates from a study of blood T cell repertoires in COVID-19. This table comes from immunoSEQ multiplex PCR, and its TCRdb copy is limited to in-frame clones, with some not included. Among approximately 320,000 clones listed, 87% were seen once. This clonotype originated in a woman younger than 30 who had recovered from COVID-19. The V gene is TRBV10-3, the J gene TRBJ1-2; 7 bases are a match to TRBD1. The sequencing input was PBMCs or T cells enriched from blood (not recorded which). The CDR3 protein is CAITGDYGYTF. The DNA of the CDR3 is TGTGCCATAACAGGGGACTATGGCTACACCTTC.